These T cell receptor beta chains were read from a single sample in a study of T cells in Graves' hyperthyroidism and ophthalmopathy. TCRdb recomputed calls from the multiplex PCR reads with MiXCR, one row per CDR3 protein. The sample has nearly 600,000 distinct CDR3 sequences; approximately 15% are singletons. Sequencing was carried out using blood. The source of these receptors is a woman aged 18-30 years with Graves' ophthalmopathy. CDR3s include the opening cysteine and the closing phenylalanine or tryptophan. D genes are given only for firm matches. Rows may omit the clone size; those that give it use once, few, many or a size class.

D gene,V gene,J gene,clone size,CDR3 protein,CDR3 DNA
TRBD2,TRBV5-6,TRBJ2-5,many,CASSLAGRRGWTQYF,TGTGCCAGCAGCTTGGCTGGTCGGCGGGGGTGGACCCAGTACTTC
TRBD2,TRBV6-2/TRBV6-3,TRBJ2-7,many,CASSRIAGGLGEQYF,TGTGCCAGCAGTCGCATAGCGGGAGGTCTGGGCGAGCAGTACTTC
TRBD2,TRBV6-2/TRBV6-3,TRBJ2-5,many,CASSPQSGLAGETQYF,TGTGCCAGCAGTCCACAGTCGGGACTAGCGGGGGAGACCCAGTACTTC
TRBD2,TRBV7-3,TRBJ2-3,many,CASSAPTSGSTDTQYF,TGTGCCAGCAGCGCCCCGACTAGCGGGAGTACAGATACGCAGTATTTT
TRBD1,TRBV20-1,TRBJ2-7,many,CSAVPGTGNEQYF,TGCAGTGCTGTCCCCGGGACAGGGAACGAGCAGTACTTC
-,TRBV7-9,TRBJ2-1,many,CASSRAGRGLLDNEQFF,TGTGCCAGCAGCCGAGCGGGCAGGGGCCTACTTGACAATGAGCAGTTCTTC
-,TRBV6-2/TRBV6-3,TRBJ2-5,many,CASSYSTFWERKETQYF,TGTGCCAGCAGTTACTCAACCTTTTGGGAGAGAAAAGAGACCCAGTACTTC
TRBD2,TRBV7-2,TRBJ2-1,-,CASSLGTSGQVEQFF,TGTGCCAGCAGCTTAGGGACTAGCGGCCAGGTTGAGCAGTTCTTC
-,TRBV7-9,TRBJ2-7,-,CASSPPDGQLAYEQYF,TGTGCCAGCAGCCCCCCTGATGGGCAGCTAGCCTACGAGCAGTACTTC
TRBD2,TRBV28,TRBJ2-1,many,CASSFSGSEQFF,TGTGCCAGCAGCTTTAGCGGGAGTGAGCAGTTCTTC
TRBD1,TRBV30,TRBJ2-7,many,CAWSRGQDNEQYF,TGTGCCTGGAGTCGCGGACAGGACAACGAGCAGTACTTC
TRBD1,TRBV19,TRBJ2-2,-,CASSIDGPGTGNTGELFF,TGTGCCAGTAGTATCGATGGCCCCGGGACAGGGAACACCGGGGAGCTGTTTTTT
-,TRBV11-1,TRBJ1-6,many,CASSARTALSPLHF,TGTGCCAGCAGCGCCCGGACCGCTTTGTCACCCCTCCACTTT
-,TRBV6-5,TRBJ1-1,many,CASSYSDGPMNTEAFF,TGTGCCAGCAGTTACTCGGACGGTCCAATGAACACTGAAGCTTTCTTT
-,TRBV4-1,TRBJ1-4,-,CASSQALPRGLKKLFF,TGCGCCAGCAGCCAAGCCCTTCCCCGGGGACTGAAAAAACTGTTTTTT
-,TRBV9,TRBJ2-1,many,CASSVGEGSYNEQFF,TGTGCCAGCAGCGTAGGGGAAGGCTCCTACAATGAGCAGTTCTTC
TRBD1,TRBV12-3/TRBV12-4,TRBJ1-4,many,CASSPGGAGEKLFF,TGTGCCAGCAGTCCAGGGGGCGCGGGTGAAAAACTGTTTTTT
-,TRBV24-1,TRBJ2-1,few,CATTGGQTYNEQFF,TGTGCCACCACCGGGGGACAAACCTACAATGAGCAGTTCTTC
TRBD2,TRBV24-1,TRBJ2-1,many,CATSDRTSGGYNEQFF,TGTGCCACCAGTGACCGGACTAGCGGAGGCTACAATGAGCAGTTCTTC
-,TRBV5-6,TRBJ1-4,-,CASSFLLGKPGEKLFF,TGTGCCAGCAGCTTTTTGTTAGGGAAACCAGGCGAAAAACTGTTTTTT
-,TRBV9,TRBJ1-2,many,CASSQRTVANYGYTF,TGTGCCAGCAGCCAAAGGACGGTAGCTAACTATGGCTACACCTTC
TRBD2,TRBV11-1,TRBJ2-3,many,CASSKGLAAGTDTQYF,TGTGCCAGCAGCAAGGGACTAGCGGCGGGCACAGATACGCAGTATTTT
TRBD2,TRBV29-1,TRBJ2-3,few,CSVRTWASGSTDTQYF,TGCAGCGTCCGGACCTGGGCTAGCGGGAGCACAGATACGCAGTATTTT
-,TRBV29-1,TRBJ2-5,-,CSVARQDRETQYF,TGCAGCGTTGCCCGACAGGATCGGGAGACCCAGTACTTC
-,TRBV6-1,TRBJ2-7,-,CASRLTGTPAEQYF,TGTGCCAGCAGACTAACCGGGACACCGGCCGAGCAGTACTTC
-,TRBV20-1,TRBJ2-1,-,CSATPNLASGSYNEQFF,TGCAGTGCTACTCCCAATCTAGCGTCCGGCTCCTACAATGAGCAGTTCTTC
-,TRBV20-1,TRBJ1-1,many,CSASRAEAFF,TGCAGTGCCTCTAGGGCTGAAGCTTTCTTT